Described below is a single TCR beta chain sequence and its context. Its antigen remains unknown. This sample was included in a study of blood T cell dynamics during melanoma immunotherapy. This CDR3 contains 13 residues. CDR1 is SGHAT, CDR2 FQNNGV, per germline. The ends were cut back, 0 bases at V and 5 bases at J, with 8 bases in the middle. Time point defined: pre-treatment baseline. Disease control meant complete response, partial response or stable disease at 12 weeks. Each bulk PBMC sample had roughly 0.35 ug DNA loaded. Here immunoSEQ multiplex PCR was the method, and the copy in TCRdb shows in-frame clones only, minus some. The sample carries approximately 6,100 clones, roughly nine tenths recorded once. The study, taken as a whole, reports: Whether repertoire-driving clones were melanoma-specific could not be determined. At W3, later disease-control patients showed bifurcated PBMC repertoire changes, unlike progressors.

The source material was blood, sampled from a patient treated with checkpoint blockade. J is TRBJ2-7 and V is TRBV11-2; D call uncertain. This receptor was taken from a human donor with melanoma. CDR3 in amino acids: CASSLDTVNEQYF. The DNA of the CDR3 is TGTGCCAGCAGCTTAGACACAGTGAACGAGCAGTACTTC.